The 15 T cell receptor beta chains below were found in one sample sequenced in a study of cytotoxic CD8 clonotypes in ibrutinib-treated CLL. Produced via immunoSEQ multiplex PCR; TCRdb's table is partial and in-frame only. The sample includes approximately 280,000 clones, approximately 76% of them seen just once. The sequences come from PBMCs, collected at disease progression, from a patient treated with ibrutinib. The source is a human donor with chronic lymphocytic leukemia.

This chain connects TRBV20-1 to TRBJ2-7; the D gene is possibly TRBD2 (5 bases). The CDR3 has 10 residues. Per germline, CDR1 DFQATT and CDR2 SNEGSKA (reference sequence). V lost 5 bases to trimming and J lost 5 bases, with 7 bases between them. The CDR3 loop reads CSAQRDEQYF. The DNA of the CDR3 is TGCAGTGCTCAGAGGGACGAGCAGTACTTC.

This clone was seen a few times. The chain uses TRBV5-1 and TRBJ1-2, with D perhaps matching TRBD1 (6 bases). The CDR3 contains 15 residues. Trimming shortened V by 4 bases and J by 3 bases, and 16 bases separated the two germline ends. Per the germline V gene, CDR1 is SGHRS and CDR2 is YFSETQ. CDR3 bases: TGCGCCAGCAGCCCAAACAGGGAAAGGGACTATGGCTACACCTTC. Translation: CASSPNRERDYGYTF.

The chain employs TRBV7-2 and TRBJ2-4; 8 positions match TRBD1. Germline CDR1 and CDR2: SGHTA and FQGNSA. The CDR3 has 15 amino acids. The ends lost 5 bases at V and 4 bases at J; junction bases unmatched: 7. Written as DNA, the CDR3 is TGTGCCAGCAGCACGGGGGACAGGAGTAAAAACATTCAGTACTTC. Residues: CASSTGDRSKNIQYF.

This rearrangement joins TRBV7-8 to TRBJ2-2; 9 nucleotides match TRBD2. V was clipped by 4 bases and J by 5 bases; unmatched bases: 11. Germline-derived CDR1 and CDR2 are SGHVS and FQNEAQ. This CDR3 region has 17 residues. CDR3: CASSYPGLAHTTGELFF. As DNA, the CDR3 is TGTGCCAGCAGCTATCCCGGACTAGCGCATACTACCGGGGAGCTGTTTTTT.

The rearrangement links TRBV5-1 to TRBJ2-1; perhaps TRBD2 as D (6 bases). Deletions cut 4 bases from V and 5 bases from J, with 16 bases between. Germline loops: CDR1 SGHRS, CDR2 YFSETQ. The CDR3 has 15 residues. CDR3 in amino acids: CASSTDRGFDNEQFF. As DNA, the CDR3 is TGCGCCAGCAGCACTGACCGGGGGTTCGACAATGAGCAGTTCTTC. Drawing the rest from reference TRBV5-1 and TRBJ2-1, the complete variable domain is KAGVTQTPRYLIKTRGQQVTLSCSPISGHRSVSWYQQTPGQGLQFLFEYFSETQRNKGNFPGRFSGRQFSNSRSEMNVSTLELGDSALYLCASSTDRGFDNEQFFGPGTRLTVL.

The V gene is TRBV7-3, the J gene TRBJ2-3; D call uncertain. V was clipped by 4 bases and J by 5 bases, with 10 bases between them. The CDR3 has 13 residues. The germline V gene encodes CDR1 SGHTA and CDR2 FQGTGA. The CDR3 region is CASSSRTGDTQYF. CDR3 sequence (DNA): TGTGCCAGCAGCTCCAGAACGGGAGATACGCAGTATTTT.

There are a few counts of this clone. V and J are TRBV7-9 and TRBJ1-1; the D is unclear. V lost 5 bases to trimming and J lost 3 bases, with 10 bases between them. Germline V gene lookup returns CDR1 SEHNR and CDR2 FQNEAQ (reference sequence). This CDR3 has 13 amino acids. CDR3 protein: CASSVGMDTEAFF. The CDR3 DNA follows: TGTGCCAGCAGCGTGGGGATGGACACTGAAGCTTTCTTT.

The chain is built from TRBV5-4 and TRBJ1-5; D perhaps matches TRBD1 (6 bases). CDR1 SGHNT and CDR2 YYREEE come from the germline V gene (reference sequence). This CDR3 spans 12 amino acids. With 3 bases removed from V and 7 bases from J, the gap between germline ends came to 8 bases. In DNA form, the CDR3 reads TGTGCCAGCAGCTCACAGGGCCAGCCCCAGCATTTT. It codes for CASSSQGQPQHF.

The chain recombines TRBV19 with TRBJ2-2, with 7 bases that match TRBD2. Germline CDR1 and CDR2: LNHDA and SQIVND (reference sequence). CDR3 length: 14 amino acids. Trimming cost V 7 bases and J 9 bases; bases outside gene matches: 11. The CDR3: CASTISRGSRELFF. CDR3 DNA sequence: TGTGCCAGTACCATAAGTCGCGGGAGCAGGGAGCTGTTTTTT.

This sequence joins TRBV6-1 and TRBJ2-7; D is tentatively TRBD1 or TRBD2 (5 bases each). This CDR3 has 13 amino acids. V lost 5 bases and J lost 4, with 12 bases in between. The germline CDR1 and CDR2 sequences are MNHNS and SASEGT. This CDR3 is CASSSEGLYEQYF. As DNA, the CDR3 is TGTGCCAGCAGTTCCGAGGGGCTATACGAGCAGTACTTC.

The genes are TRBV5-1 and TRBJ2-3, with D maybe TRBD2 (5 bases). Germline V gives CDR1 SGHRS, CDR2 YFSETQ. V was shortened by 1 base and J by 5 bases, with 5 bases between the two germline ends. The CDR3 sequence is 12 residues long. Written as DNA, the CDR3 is TGCGCCAGCAGCTTGCGGGGAGATACGCAGTATTTT. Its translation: CASSLRGDTQYF.

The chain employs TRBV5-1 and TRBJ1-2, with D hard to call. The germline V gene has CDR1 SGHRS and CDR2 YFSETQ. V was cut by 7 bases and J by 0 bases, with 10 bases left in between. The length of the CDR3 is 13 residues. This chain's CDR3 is CASYSDPNYGYTF. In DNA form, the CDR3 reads TGCGCCAGCTACAGTGACCCTAACTATGGCTACACCTTC.

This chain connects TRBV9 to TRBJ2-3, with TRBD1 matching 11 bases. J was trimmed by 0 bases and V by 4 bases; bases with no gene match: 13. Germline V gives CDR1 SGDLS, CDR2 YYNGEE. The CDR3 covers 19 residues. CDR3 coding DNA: TGTGCCAGCAGCTCCCCCCGGGACAGGGGGATCACTAGCACAGATACGCAGTATTTT. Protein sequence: CASSSPRDRGITSTDTQYF.

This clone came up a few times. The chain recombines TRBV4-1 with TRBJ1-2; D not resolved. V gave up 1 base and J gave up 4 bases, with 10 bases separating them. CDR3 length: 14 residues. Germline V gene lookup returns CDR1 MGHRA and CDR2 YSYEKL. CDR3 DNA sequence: TGCGCCAGCAGCCAAGGTCGGTTTTCCTATGGCTACACCTTC. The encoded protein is CASSQGRFSYGYTF.

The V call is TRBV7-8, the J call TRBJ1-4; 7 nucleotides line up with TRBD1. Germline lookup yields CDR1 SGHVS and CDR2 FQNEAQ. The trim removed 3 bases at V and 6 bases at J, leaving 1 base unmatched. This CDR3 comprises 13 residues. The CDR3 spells CASSFQGDEKLFF. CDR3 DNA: TGTGCCAGCAGCTTCCAGGGGGATGAAAAACTGTTTTTT.